The 30 T cell receptor beta chains listed next were all sequenced from one sample in a study of T cell repertoires in cytomegalovirus infection. TCRdb recomputed calls from the reads with MiXCR, one row per CDR3 protein. The sample gives 150,000 to 200,000 distinct CDR3 sequences, under 15% of which show up once; about a quarter is in the top ten. Sequencing was performed on PBMCs. These receptors all stem from a human donor in good health (CMV status not recorded). Some clones in this sample may be carry-over from other donors' samples.

The V call is TRBV30, the J call TRBJ2-5; D is unclear. V was cut by 4 bases and J by 5 bases, with 8 bases left in between. Germline assignment: CDR1 GTSNPN and CDR2 SVGIG (reference sequence). The CDR3 loop spans 11 amino acids. The CDR3 coding sequence is TGTGCCTGGACAGACCTGGAGACCCAGTACTTC. This encodes CAWTDLETQYF. Looking up the rest from reference TRBV30 and TRBJ2-5 gives the full variable domain: SQTIHQWPATLVQPVGSPLSLECTVEGTSNPNLYWYRQAAGRGLQLLFYSVGIGQISSEVPQNLSASRPQDRQFILSSKKLLLSDSGFYLCAWTDLETQYFGPGTRLLVL.

This clonotype was observed at least ten times. This sequence joins TRBV6-1 and TRBJ2-2, with 8 bases fitting TRBD1. CDR1 MNHNS and CDR2 SASEGT come from the germline V gene. Losses at the gene ends were 8 bases for V and 4 bases for J; bases not matched to a gene: 9. The CDR3 length is 15 residues. CDR3 DNA sequence: TGTGCCAGCTTTCCCCAGGGGGCCGCCACCGGGGAGCTGTTTTTT. As protein: CASFPQGAATGELFF.

This clonotype was observed at least ten times. The chain links TRBV19 to TRBJ1-1; a weak D match, TRBD1 (5 bases). Germline CDR1 reads LNHDA; CDR2 reads SQIVND (reference sequence). V lost 5 bases and J lost 0, with 10 bases in between. This CDR3 has 14 residues. The CDR3 DNA is TGTGCCAGTAGTCCCGCAGGGTTGAACACTGAAGCTTTCTTT. Translated, it gives CASSPAGLNTEAFF.

This clonotype was counted between two and nine times. V is TRBV28 and J is TRBJ1-4; D gene uncertain. Germline CDR1 is MDHEN and CDR2 is SYDVKM. Deletions cut 3 bases from V and 3 bases from J, with 14 bases between. The CDR3 spans 16 residues. The CDR3 is CASSFGGIGANEKLFF. CDR3 sequence (DNA): TGTGCCAGCAGTTTTGGAGGGATAGGTGCTAATGAAAAACTGTTTTTT.

This clonotype showed up many times. The chain combines TRBV6-2 or TRBV6-3 with TRBJ2-3, with 7 bases aligning to TRBD2. This CDR3 region has 15 residues. Trimming removed 3 bases from V and 6 bases from J; junction bases left unmatched: 9. Germline CDR1 is MNHEY and CDR2 is SVGEGT. CDR3 amino acids: CASSYATGGMDTQYF. CDR3 nucleotides: TGTGCCAGCAGTTATGCCACGGGAGGAATGGATACGCAGTATTTT.

J is TRBJ1-1 and V is TRBV4-3, with D possibly matching TRBD1 (5 bases). The germline CDR1 and CDR2 sequences are LGHNA and YSLEER. Trimming left V 2 bases short and J 3 bases short, with 10 bases between. There are 14 residues in the CDR3. DNA of the CDR3: TGCGCCAGCAGCCAATATCGGGGGGACACTGAAGCTTTCTTT. It codes for CASSQYRGDTEAFF.

This clonotype was seen a few times. The CDR3 coding sequence is TGTGCCACAGCCGCGGGGGCAGATACGCAGTATTTT. As protein: CATAAGADTQYF. The chain joins TRBV6-8 to TRBJ2-3, with 7 bases aligning to TRBD2. The CDR3 contains 12 residues. V shed 10 bases and J 4 bases; nucleotides not matched to a gene: 5. Germline assignment: CDR1 MNHGY and CDR2 SAAAGT.

This clonotype was seen repeatedly, ten times or more. This chain links TRBV28 with TRBJ1-5; the D is unclear. Germline V gene data show CDR1 as MDHEN and CDR2 as SYDVKM. Trimming cost V 2 bases and J 9 bases, with 8 bases left between them. The CDR3 consists of 12 residues. Here the CDR3 reads CASSLTPPPQHF. CDR3 DNA: TGTGCCAGCAGTTTAACCCCCCCGCCCCAGCATTTT.

This chain joins TRBV18 and TRBJ2-7; tentative D call: TRBD2 (5 bases). Germline CDR1 KGHSH, CDR2 LQKENI. CDR3 length equals 13 residues. Trimming left V 2 bases short and J 4 bases short, with 9 bases between. This CDR3 reads CASSPETGYEQYF. The CDR3 region has the DNA TGTGCCAGCTCACCAGAGACGGGATACGAGCAGTACTTC.

This clonotype occurred many times. V and J are TRBV28 and TRBJ2-7, with D uncertain. The CDR3 is 13 residues long. Germline lookup yields CDR1 MDHEN and CDR2 SYDVKM. Trimming took off 7 bases at V and 0 bases at J, with 10 bases between the two ends. As DNA, the CDR3 is TGTGCCAGCATCCGTCGGTCCTCCTACGAGCAGTACTTC. Encoded protein: CASIRRSSYEQYF. The variable domain in full, completed from reference TRBV28 and TRBJ2-7, reads DVKVTQSSRYLVKRTGEKVFLECVQDMDHENMFWYRQDPGLGLRLIYFSYDVKMKEKGDIPEGYSVSREKKERFSLILESASTNQTSMYLCASIRRSSYEQYFGPGTRLTVT.

A few counts support this clonotype. The rearrangement uses TRBV28 and TRBJ1-5; 9 nucleotides agree with TRBD1. Germline assignment: CDR1 MDHEN and CDR2 SYDVKM. This CDR3 contains 16 residues. V trimming: 3 bases; J trimming: 5 bases; junction bases outside the gene matches: 8. The CDR3 DNA follows: TGTGCCAGCAGTTTGGGGGGGACAGGGATTTATCAGCCCCAGCATTTT. Translated: CASSLGGTGIYQPQHF.

This clonotype was counted many times. The CDR3 reads CASSRGLSSYNEQFF. CDR3 in DNA: TGTGCCAGCAGCCGGGGACTGAGCTCCTACAATGAGCAGTTCTTC. The chain employs TRBV7-6 and TRBJ2-1; possibly TRBD2 for D (6 bases). The CDR3 is 15 amino acids. CDR1 and CDR2 from the germline V gene are SGHVS and FNYEAQ. V dropped 5 bases and J dropped 0 bases, with 11 bases sitting between them.

The chain recombines TRBV11-1 with TRBJ2-3, with D possibly being TRBD2 (5 bases). From germline, CDR1 is SGHAT and CDR2 FQDESV (reference sequence). Trimming removed 2 bases at V and 3 bases at J, with 9 bases between. This CDR3 has 14 amino acids. CDR3 in DNA: TGTGCCAGCAGCTTAAGGGAGAGGACAGATACGCAGTATTTT. It yields the protein CASSLRERTDTQYF. The full variable domain, completed using reference TRBV11-1 and TRBJ2-3, is EAEVAQSPRYKITEKSQAVAFWCDPISGHATLYWYRQILGQGPELLVQFQDESVVDDSQLPKDRFSAERLKGVDSTLKIQPAELGDSAMYLCASSLRERTDTQYFGPGTRLTVL.

The sample holds a few counts of this clonotype. The chain couples TRBV20-1 to TRBJ2-2; TRBD2 agrees at 7 bases. Trimming removed 0 bases from V and 6 bases from J; junction bases left unmatched: 7. This CDR3 region has 15 residues. Germline lookup yields CDR1 DFQATT and CDR2 SNEGSKA (reference sequence). This chain's CDR3 is CSARDGGGGSGELFF. In nucleotides, the CDR3 is TGCAGTGCTAGAGATGGTGGGGGGGGGTCCGGGGAGCTGTTTTTT.

The chain joins TRBV29-1 to TRBJ1-2, with 8 bases lining up with TRBD1. J was trimmed by 2 bases and V by 4 bases; bases with no gene match: 15. Germline CDR1 reads SQVTM; CDR2 reads ANQGSEA. The CDR3 spans 17 residues. CDR3 loop: CSVALRFEQGENYGYTF. The DNA of the CDR3 is TGCAGCGTTGCCCTAAGGTTTGAACAGGGGGAGAACTATGGCTACACCTTC.

This clonotype was found a few times. This chain links TRBV28 with TRBJ1-1; TRBD1 aligns across 10 bases. CDR1 is MDHEN, CDR2 SYDVKM, per germline. V was clipped by 4 bases and J by 3 bases; unmatched bases: 8. The CDR3 contains 16 residues. CDR3 bases: TGTGCCAGCAGTTCAACAGACAGGGGGCGATACACTGAAGCTTTCTTT. Amino acids: CASSSTDRGRYTEAFF.

The genes are TRBV6-2 or TRBV6-3 and TRBJ1-5, with D uncertain. V lost 0 bases and J lost 0, with 12 bases in between. CDR3 length: 17 amino acids. Germline-derived CDR1 and CDR2 are MNHEY and SVGEGT. The CDR3 DNA is TGTGCCAGCAGTTACTCGGTCAGCTTGTATAGCAATCAGCCCCAGCATTTT. Translating it yields CASSYSVSLYSNQPQHF.

The rearrangement links TRBV6-2 or TRBV6-3 to TRBJ1-1; D not certain. Germline values: CDR1 MNHEY, CDR2 SVGEGT. V lost 6 bases and J 4 bases, leaving 12 bases between the germline ends. The CDR3 consists of 13 residues. The CDR3 sequence is CASRSDAATEAFF. As DNA, the CDR3 is TGTGCCAGCAGGTCGGACGCGGCCACTGAAGCTTTCTTT.

This chain connects TRBV29-1 to TRBJ1-6; 7 bases map to TRBD1. CDR3 length: 13 residues. The J segment lost 7 bases and the V segment lost 8 bases, leaving 8 bases of the junction unmatched. The germline gives CDR1 SQVTM, CDR2 ANQGSEA. As DNA, the CDR3 is TGCAGCTTCCAACAGGGGAAGAATTCACCCCTCCACTTT. The encoded protein is CSFQQGKNSPLHF.

This sequence joins TRBV29-1 and TRBJ2-1; a weak D match, TRBD1 (6 bases). Germline values: CDR1 SQVTM, CDR2 ANQGSEA. The CDR3 totals 13 residues. V dropped 6 bases and J dropped 3 bases, with 12 bases sitting between them. The CDR3 reads CSVSEDSYNEQFF. In DNA, the CDR3 is TGCAGCGTCTCCGAGGACAGCTACAATGAGCAGTTCTTC.

This clonotype came up many times. The genes are TRBV7-3 and TRBJ1-2; D is unclear. The ends were cut back, 3 bases at V and 3 bases at J, with 11 bases in the middle. Germline values: CDR1 SGHTA, CDR2 FQGTGA. The CDR3 length is 14 residues. The CDR3, as DNA: TGTGCCAGCAGCTTGGGCGGTGGGGACTATGGCTACACCTTC. It is translated as CASSLGGGDYGYTF. Full variable domain (remainder filled in from reference TRBV7-3 and TRBJ1-2): GAGVSQTPSNKVTEKGKYVELRCDPISGHTALYWYRQSLGQGPEFLIYFQGTGAADDSGLPNDRFFAVRPEGSVSTLKIQRTERGDSAVYLCASSLGGGDYGYTFGSGTRLTVV.

This clonotype turned up a few times. The chain joins TRBV24-1 to TRBJ1-5; 11 nucleotides match TRBD1. The CDR3 extends over 15 amino acids. In germline, CDR1 is KGHDR, CDR2 SFDVKD. Losses at the gene ends were 4 bases for V and 7 bases for J; bases not matched to a gene: 5. CDR3 DNA sequence: TGTGCCACCAGTGACCCTGGGACAGGGGGACAGCCCCAGCATTTT. Translated, it gives CATSDPGTGGQPQHF.

This clonotype was found many times. V is TRBV7-2 and J is TRBJ2-1; D unclear. V shed 1 base and J shed 7 bases, with 5 bases lying between them. Germline loops: CDR1 SGHTA, CDR2 FQGNSA. This CDR3 spans 12 amino acids. In DNA form, the CDR3 reads TGTGCCAGCAGCTTAGATAGGAATGAGCAGTTCTTC. Protein: CASSLDRNEQFF. The whole variable domain, filled in from reference TRBV7-2 and TRBJ2-1, reads GAGVSQSPSNKVTEKGKDVELRCDPISGHTALYWYRQSLGQGLEFLIYFQGNSAPDKSGLPSDRFSAERTGGSVSTLTIQRTQQEDSAVYLCASSLDRNEQFFGPGTRLTVL.

The V gene is TRBV10-3, the J gene TRBJ2-3; TRBD1 agrees at 7 bases. Germline V gives CDR1 ENHRY, CDR2 SYGVKD. J was trimmed by 2 bases and V by 2 bases; bases with no gene match: 7. The CDR3 is 16 residues long. The CDR3 reads CAISEPRTGTTDTQYF. In DNA, the CDR3 is TGTGCCATCAGTGAGCCGAGGACAGGTACCACAGATACGCAGTATTTT.

This clonotype showed up many times. The chain recombines TRBV2 with TRBJ2-3; D uncertain. CDR3 length equals 13 residues. The germline CDR1 and CDR2 sequences are SNHLY and FYNNEI. Between the trimmed V and J ends, which lost 5 bases and 6 bases, there was a span of 12 bases. Here the CDR3 reads CASSTDFGDTQYF. The CDR3 DNA follows: TGTGCCAGCAGTACCGACTTCGGGGATACGCAGTATTTT.

The chain recombines TRBV3-1 with TRBJ2-4; D uncertain. Germline CDR1 is LGHDT and CDR2 is YNNKEL (reference sequence). CDR3 length: 13 residues. Deletions cut 0 bases from V and 4 bases from J, with 4 bases between. DNA for the CDR3: TGTGCCAGCAGCCAAGATATTAAAAACATTCAGTACTTC. It specifies CASSQDIKNIQYF.

The chain joins TRBV27 to TRBJ2-5; 8 bases map to TRBD1. The CDR3 has 15 residues. The V segment lost 6 bases and the J segment 2 bases; nucleotides outside the gene matches: 8. CDR1 is MNHEY and CDR2 is SMNVEV in the germline V gene (reference sequence). In DNA, the CDR3 is TGTGCCAGCAGCCTCGGGACAGGTCAACAAGAGACCCAGTACTTC. It is translated as CASSLGTGQQETQYF.

This clonotype was detected ten times or more. For the CDR3, the DNA is TGTGCCAGCAGCTTAGGGACAGGGGAAGCGCAAGGCTACACCTTC. Residues: CASSLGTGEAQGYTF. This chain connects TRBV7-2 to TRBJ1-2; TRBD1 aligns across 9 bases. CDR3 length: 15 residues. J was trimmed by 8 bases and V by 1 base; bases with no gene match: 8. Germline CDR1 is SGHTA and CDR2 is FQGNSA.

As for this clonotype: A read error may be the cause here, since a much bigger clone is one base away. This chain connects TRBV5-1 to TRBJ1-6; possible D gene TRBD1, 5 bases. Germline values: CDR1 SGHRS, CDR2 YFSETQ. The CDR3 consists of 17 residues. CDR3 amino acids: CASSLIGQSSYNLPLHF. The CDR3 DNA sequence: TGCGCCAGCAGCTTGATCGGACAAAGCTCCTATAATTTACCCCTCCACTTT.

The sample holds a few counts of this clonotype. This rearrangement joins TRBV27 to TRBJ1-2, with unresolved D. V was clipped by 5 bases and J by 3 bases, with 16 bases between them. Germline CDR1 reads MNHEY; CDR2 reads SMNVEV (reference sequence). The CDR3 runs 15 residues. CDR3 amino acids: CASSPQRVRDYGYTF. The CDR3 region has the DNA TGTGCCAGCAGTCCCCAGAGGGTTAGAGACTATGGCTACACCTTC.